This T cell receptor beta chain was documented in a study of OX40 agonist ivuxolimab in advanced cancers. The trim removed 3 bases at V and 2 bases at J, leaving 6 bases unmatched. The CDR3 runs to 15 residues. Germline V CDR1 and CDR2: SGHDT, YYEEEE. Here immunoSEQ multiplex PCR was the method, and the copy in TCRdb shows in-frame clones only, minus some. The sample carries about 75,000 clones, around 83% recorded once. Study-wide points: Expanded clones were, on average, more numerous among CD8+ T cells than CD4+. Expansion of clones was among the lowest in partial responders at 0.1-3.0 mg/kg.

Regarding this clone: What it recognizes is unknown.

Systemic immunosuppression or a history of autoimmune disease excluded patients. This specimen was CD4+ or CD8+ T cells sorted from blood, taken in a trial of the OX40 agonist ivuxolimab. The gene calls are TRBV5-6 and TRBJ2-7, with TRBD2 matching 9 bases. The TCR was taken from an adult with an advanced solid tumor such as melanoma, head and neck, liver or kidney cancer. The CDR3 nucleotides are TGTGCCAGCAGCTCGGCGGGAGGGCAACCCTACGAGCAGTACTTC. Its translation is CASSSAGGQPYEQYF.